One and the same sample provided the 20 T cell receptor beta chains below, sequenced in a study of post-analysis software for immune sequencing data. Researchers reported that TCR beta cDNA libraries carried unique molecular identifiers. One entry per CDR3 protein, called by TCRdb with MiXCR from the PCR reads. The sample lists hundreds of thousands of distinct CDR3 sequences, approximately 46% seen once, with about 12% in the top ten. Study-wide points: A few TRBV segments appeared more often in patients than in controls, and TRBV5-6, TRBV5-1 and TRBV20-1 were among these.

Their antigens are not known. Sequenced input: blood. The receptor source for this set is a girl under 18 with multiple sclerosis.

The chain employs TRBV7-2 and TRBJ2-1; 8 bases fit TRBD2. The germline V gene has CDR1 SGHTA and CDR2 FQGNSA. With 4 bases clipped from V and 6 bases from J, the junction kept 11 bases outside the gene matches. The CDR3 sequence is 16 residues long. CDR3 loop: CASSSAGSGIANEQFF. The CDR3 DNA reads as TGTGCCAGCAGCTCTGCTGGTAGCGGGATTGCCAATGAGCAGTTCTTC.

The V call is TRBV4-1, the J call TRBJ2-3; 9 bases agree with TRBD2. The CDR3 loop spans 18 amino acids. J was trimmed by 2 bases and V by 2 bases; bases with no gene match: 11. Germline CDR1 is MGHRA and CDR2 is YSYEKL. CDR3 protein: CASSQTRRAGGDTDTQYF. DNA for the CDR3: TGCGCCAGCAGCCAAACCCGAAGGGCGGGAGGGGACACAGATACGCAGTATTTT.

V and J are TRBV4-2 and TRBJ2-7; TRBD2 aligns across 8 bases. J gave up 6 bases and V 0 bases, and 10 bases lay outside the gene matches. The CDR3 length is 16 residues. Germline CDR1 is LGHNA and CDR2 is YNFKEQ. The chain's CDR3 is CASSQEVGLAGGEQYF. The DNA for the CDR3 is TGTGCCAGCAGCCAAGAAGTAGGGCTAGCGGGTGGCGAGCAGTACTTC.

The rearrangement uses TRBV12-3 or TRBV12-4 and TRBJ2-3; 7 positions agree with TRBD2. The CDR3 consists of 14 residues. Trimming took 1 base from V and 3 from J; bases not matched to a gene: 1. CDR3 nucleotide sequence: TGTGCCAGCAGTTTAGAGCGGGGTACAGATACGCAGTATTTT. Amino acid sequence: CASSLERGTDTQYF.

The V gene is TRBV7-2, the J gene TRBJ1-5, with D possibly matching TRBD1 (6 bases). This CDR3 spans 15 amino acids. V dropped 6 bases and J dropped 1 base, with 13 bases sitting between them. Germline assignment: CDR1 SGHTA and CDR2 FQGNSA. Here the CDR3 reads CASRGGGSSNQPQHF. CDR3 DNA: TGTGCCAGCAGAGGGGGGGGATCGAGCAATCAGCCCCAGCATTTT.

The J gene is TRBJ1-1, the V gene TRBV20-1; D is uncertain. CDR3 length: 13 residues. Germline assignment: CDR1 DFQATT and CDR2 SNEGSKA (reference sequence). The V and J ends lost 5 bases and 2 bases respectively, with 12 bases between them. This CDR3 is CSAWAGINTEAFF. The CDR3, as DNA: TGCAGTGCTTGGGCGGGGATTAACACTGAAGCTTTCTTT.

CDR3 nucleotides: TGCACTCATCAGGGGGGACAACGTCTTGAAGCTTTCTTT. Amino acids: CTHQGGQRLEAFF. This chain connects TRBV20-1 to TRBJ1-1; 7 bases match TRBD1. CDR1 DFQATT and CDR2 SNEGSKA come from the germline V gene (reference sequence). The CDR3 sequence is 13 residues long.

The V and J genes are TRBV5-5 and TRBJ1-4, with D possibly TRBD1 on 5 matching bases. The germline gives CDR1 SGHKS, CDR2 YYEKEE (reference sequence). The germline V and J ends were trimmed by 0 bases and 5 bases, with 11 bases remaining between them. The CDR3 has 15 amino acids. The CDR3 region has the DNA TGTGCCAGCAGCTTGGGCGAGACAGAGAATGAAAAACTGTTTTTT. Its translation: CASSLGETENEKLFF.

This rearrangement joins TRBV3-1 to TRBJ2-3; 7 positions match TRBD2. CDR1 and CDR2 (germline): LGHDT, YNNKEL (reference sequence). V dropped 0 bases and J dropped 3; count of bases not matched to a gene: 15. The CDR3 is 19 residues long. The CDR3 region is CASSQEDGELARGTDTQYF. The CDR3 coding sequence is TGTGCCAGCAGCCAAGAGGACGGCGAACTAGCGAGAGGTACAGATACGCAGTATTTT.

This chain uses TRBV29-1 with TRBJ1-2, with D perhaps matching TRBD1 (6 bases). V was cut by 3 bases and J by 0 bases, with 11 bases left in between. The length of the CDR3 is 14 residues. Per germline, CDR1 SQVTM and CDR2 ANQGSEA. The CDR3 DNA sequence: TGCAGCGTTGATGTTACAGGGACTAACTATGGCTACACCTTC. Its translation is CSVDVTGTNYGYTF.

The chain carries TRBV7-2 and TRBJ2-3, with 7 bases lining up with TRBD1. Germline CDR1 reads SGHTA; CDR2 reads FQGNSA. V shed 0 bases and J 4 bases; nucleotides not matched to a gene: 7. The CDR3 is 16 amino acids. CDR3 nucleotides: TGTGCCAGCAGCTTAGCAGGGGGCGGTGACGCAGATACGCAGTATTTT. Translating it yields CASSLAGGGDADTQYF. The variable domain in full, with the rest retrieved from reference TRBV7-2 and TRBJ2-3, is GAGVSQSPSNKVTEKGKDVELRCDPISGHTALYWYRQSLGQGLEFLIYFQGNSAPDKSGLPSDRFSAERTGGSVSTLTIQRTQQEDSAVYLCASSLAGGGDADTQYFGPGTRLTVL.

The chain recombines TRBV6-5 with TRBJ1-2, with 8 bases matching TRBD1. Germline assignment: CDR1 MNHEY and CDR2 SVGAGI. This CDR3 region has 16 residues. With 2 bases clipped from V and 3 bases from J, the junction kept 8 bases outside the gene matches. The CDR3 DNA sequence: TGTGCCAGCAGTTACGCGCCTGGACAGGGTGACTATGGCTACACCTTC. It specifies CASSYAPGQGDYGYTF.

This clonotype was counted only a few times. The chain is built from TRBV13 and TRBJ1-1, with D possibly TRBD1 on 5 matching bases. Germline assignment: CDR1 PRHDT and CDR2 FYEKMQ (reference sequence). V was pared by 5 bases and J by 4 bases, with 11 bases between. The CDR3 covers 13 residues. The CDR3: CASSPTVSTEAFF. The CDR3 coding sequence is TGTGCCAGCAGCCCGACAGTGAGCACTGAAGCTTTCTTT. The full variable domain, completed using reference TRBV13 and TRBJ1-1, is AAGVIQSPRHLIKEKRETATLKCYPIPRHDTVYWYQQGPGQDPQFLISFYEKMQSDKGSIPDRFSAQQFSDYHSELNMSSLELGDSALYFCASSPTVSTEAFFGQGTRLTVV.

This clonotype was observed a handful of times. The rearrangement uses TRBV9 and TRBJ2-5; D is perhaps TRBD1 or TRBD2 (5 bases each). Between the trimmed V and J ends, which lost 1 base and 1 base, there was a span of 14 bases. CDR1 SGDLS and CDR2 YYNGEE come from the germline V gene. CDR3 length: 16 residues. The CDR3 spells CASSVNAGTAQETQYF. The CDR3 DNA reads TGTGCCAGCAGCGTAAACGCCGGGACCGCCCAAGAGACCCAGTACTTC.

The chain couples TRBV27 to TRBJ2-7; D perhaps matches TRBD1 (6 bases). Germline V CDR1 and CDR2: MNHEY, SMNVEV (reference sequence). This CDR3 contains 15 residues. V was shortened by 0 bases and J by 0 bases, with 9 bases between the two germline ends. In nucleotides, the CDR3 is TGTGCCAGCAGTTTATCCGGGACACTCTCCTACGAGCAGTACTTC. Its translation: CASSLSGTLSYEQYF.

This clonotype was found a few times. The V and J genes are TRBV6-4 and TRBJ2-1; 7 bases map to TRBD2. The CDR3 is 17 amino acids. Germline lookup yields CDR1 MRHNA and CDR2 SNTAGT. The ends lost 0 bases at V and 4 bases at J; junction bases unmatched: 9. CDR3 in amino acids: CASSDSPSGINYNEQFF. The CDR3 region has the DNA TGTGCCAGCAGTGACTCACCGAGCGGGATAAATTACAATGAGCAGTTCTTC.

This clonotype occurred a few times. The V and J genes are TRBV11-1 and TRBJ2-5; D not resolved. The length of the CDR3 is 14 residues. Looked up from germline, CDR1 is SGHAT and CDR2 is FQDESV (reference sequence). Deletions cut 5 bases from V and 4 bases from J, with 14 bases between. CDR3 sequence: CASSPPRGRETQYF. The CDR3 nucleotides are TGTGCCAGCAGCCCCCCCAGAGGAAGAGAGACCCAGTACTTC. Variable domain in full (rest from reference TRBV11-1 and TRBJ2-5): EAEVAQSPRYKITEKSQAVAFWCDPISGHATLYWYRQILGQGPELLVQFQDESVVDDSQLPKDRFSAERLKGVDSTLKIQPAELGDSAMYLCASSPPRGRETQYFGPGTRLLVL.

The chain recombines TRBV7-2 with TRBJ2-2; 7 nucleotides match TRBD2. Trimming removed 8 bases from V and 0 bases from J; junction bases left unmatched: 3. The V gene's germline CDR1 is SGHTA and CDR2 FQGNSA. CDR3 length: 14 amino acids. This CDR3 reads CASRRGANTGELFF. DNA of the CDR3: TGTGCCAGCCGTCGGGGGGCGAACACCGGGGAGCTGTTTTTT.

This clonotype has more than one count but fewer than ten. This sequence joins TRBV12-3 or TRBV12-4 and TRBJ2-1; D remains ambiguous. The CDR3 length is 14 residues. The V end lost 1 base, the J end lost 8 bases, and 12 bases lay between the germline ends. The CDR3 region is CASSLVPAPHEQFF. The CDR3 coding sequence is TGTGCCAGCAGTTTAGTCCCGGCCCCGCATGAGCAGTTCTTC.

This chain uses TRBV28 with TRBJ1-1; D is undetermined. The germline V gene has CDR1 MDHEN and CDR2 SYDVKM. There are 16 residues in the CDR3. V was shortened by 2 bases and J by 0 bases, with 13 bases between the two germline ends. In nucleotides, the CDR3 is TGTGCCAGCAGTTTAATGGACGGTCTCATGAACACTGAAGCTTTCTTT. Encoded protein: CASSLMDGLMNTEAFF.